Sequencing of this T cell receptor beta chain was carried out in a study of T cells and Merkel cell carcinoma outcomes (dated by TCRdb to 2018 to 2020). A note on the overall study: The study examined the tumor T-cell repertoire together with T-cell density as predictors of clinical outcome in patients with Merkel cell carcinoma.

The samples were taken from patients with Merkel cell carcinoma. A remark on this clone: It has no known antigen specificity. No per-base quality is available; no much larger clone lies one base away.

The CDR3 goes from the cysteine to the phenylalanine over 14 residues. The read is trimmed to its CDR3 DNA, 42 bases read in frame from base 1. Per the germline V gene, ENHRY is the CDR1 and SYGVKD is the CDR2. Trimmed from V: 3 bases; trimmed from J: 2 bases; junction bases lacking a gene match: 3. Study-wide findings and limitations: T-cell repertoire features combined with T-cell density were reported to predict clinical outcomes in Merkel cell carcinoma patients.

Library preparation used the immunoSEQ multiplex PCR assay. The immuneACCESS repertoire file appears here via TCRdb, limited to in-frame rearrangements. These files lack a portion of the clones; in checked studies, under half of the deficit traces to unresolved V genes, and the cause of the others is not known. The sample table lists 550 to 700 clones, 80% to 95% of them with a count of one. Roughly 5% of the sample goes to the ten largest clones. Sequences were obtained from tumor tissue from Merkel cell carcinoma. This receptor was obtained from a human donor with Merkel cell carcinoma. The sequence is built from TRBV10-3 and TRBJ2-7; 8 bases in between match TRBD2. The CDR3 sequence is CAISDGAGAYEQYF. In nucleotides, the sequence is TGTGCCATCAGTGATGGAGCGGGAGCCTACGAGCAGTACTTC.